Below, 29 T cell receptor beta chains from the same sample are listed, as sequenced in a study of human CD8 memory T cell subsets. Preparation of the TCR beta libraries relied on UMI-labeled 5' RACE. TCRdb reprocessed the 5' RACE reads and keeps a single row for each CDR3 protein, giving no DNA. The table for this sample gives roughly 7,000 distinct CDR3 sequences. Sequencing was done on a sample of CD8+ T cells from PBMCs. The origin of the receptors is a human donor in good health.

The CDR3: CASSVGTGFTDTQYF. The chain links TRBV14 to TRBJ2-3; TCRdb indicates TRBD1, and absent DNA this call remains unverified. The germline V gene encodes CDR1 SGHDN and CDR2 FVKESK. There are 15 residues in the CDR3. The whole variable domain, filled in from reference TRBV14 and TRBJ2-3, reads EAGVTQFPSHSVIEKGQTVTLRCDPISGHDNLYWYRRVMGKEIKFLLHFVKESKQDESGMPNNRFLAERTGGTYSTLKVQPAELEDSGVYFCASSVGTGFTDTQYFGPGTRLTVL.

The rearrangement joins TRBV9 to TRBJ2-1. The CDR3 loop spans 14 amino acids. The germline V gene has CDR1 SGDLS and CDR2 YYNGEE. Here the CDR3 reads CASSVEKVYNEQFF. Full variable domain (missing parts from reference TRBV9 and TRBJ2-1): DSGVTQTPKHLITATGQRVTLRCSPRSGDLSVYWYQQSLDQGLQFLIQYYNGEERAKGNILERFSAQQFPDLHSELNLSSLELGDSALYFCASSVEKVYNEQFFGPGTRLTVL.

The gene calls are TRBV11-2 and TRBJ1-2; the TCRdb call, TRBD1, lacks DNA for checking. The CDR3 has 14 amino acids. Germline V CDR1 and CDR2: SGHAT, FQNNGV. CDR3 in amino acids: CASSWDRGLEGYTF.

The chain carries TRBV19 and TRBJ2-7. Germline-derived CDR1 and CDR2 are LNHDA and SQIVND (reference sequence). This CDR3 has 14 residues. CDR3 in amino acids: CASSSAVGAYEQYF. The entire variable domain, with the rest obtained from reference TRBV19 and TRBJ2-7, is as follows: DGGITQSPKYLFRKEGQNVTLSCEQNLNHDAMYWYRQDPGQGLRLIYYSQIVNDFQKGDIAEGYSVSREKKESFPLTVTSAQKNPTAFYLCASSSAVGAYEQYFGPGTRLTVT.

This clonotype ranks as large in terms of frequency. The chain recombines TRBV29-1 with TRBJ1-5; with no DNA, the TCRdb D assignment of TRBD1 cannot be verified. The length of the CDR3 is 13 residues. Germline V gene lookup returns CDR1 SQVTM and CDR2 ANQGSEA. The CDR3: CSTGSGEGSPQHF.

The genes are TRBV30 and TRBJ2-7; TCRdb outputs TRBD1, but without DNA this stays unchecked. The CDR3 contains 12 residues. CDR1 is GTSNPN and CDR2 is SVGIG in the germline V gene (reference sequence). The CDR3 loop reads CAWTGVGYEQYF. The full variable domain, rest sourced from reference TRBV30 and TRBJ2-7, is SQTIHQWPATLVQPVGSPLSLECTVEGTSNPNLYWYRQAAGRGLQLLFYSVGIGQISSEVPQNLSASRPQDRQFILSSKKLLLSDSGFYLCAWTGVGYEQYFGPGTRLTVT.

V usage is TRBV11-3 and J usage is TRBJ2-3; there is no DNA to check the TCRdb D call of TRBD2. This CDR3 contains 15 residues. Germline-derived CDR1 and CDR2 are SGHNT and YENEEA. CDR3 loop: CASSFVAGEVDTQYF.

This clonotype registers medium-sized by frequency. This chain uses TRBV29-1 with TRBJ1-2. Germline CDR1 reads SQVTM; CDR2 reads ANQGSEA. This CDR3 region has 11 residues. The CDR3 region is CIARIRSGYTF.

This clonotype shows up as medium-sized (0.01 to 0.1%) by frequency. This chain joins TRBV29-1 and TRBJ1-2; without DNA, the TCRdb call of TRBD1 cannot be checked. Germline CDR1 SQVTM, CDR2 ANQGSEA. The length of the CDR3 is 16 residues. The CDR3 loop is CSAGPSGTGDLYGYTF.

The chain links TRBV4-2 to TRBJ2-2. CDR1 and CDR2 from the germline V gene are LGHNA and YNFKEQ. The CDR3 is made up of 14 amino acids. CDR3 region: CASSHATATGELFF.

The gene calls are TRBV29-1 and TRBJ2-1; the TRBD2 assignment by TCRdb is unverifiable without DNA. Germline CDR1 is SQVTM and CDR2 is ANQGSEA. The CDR3 runs to 15 residues. CDR3 amino acids: CSVEASGNTYNEQFF.

The rearrangement links TRBV2 to TRBJ2-7; TCRdb's D gene call, TRBD2, goes unchecked for lack of DNA. In germline, CDR1 is SNHLY, CDR2 FYNNEI. This CDR3 is built from 13 residues. The CDR3 region is CASSEGLAYEQYF.

The chain carries TRBV5-1 and TRBJ2-7. The CDR3 sequence is 14 residues long. The germline gives CDR1 SGHRS, CDR2 YFSETQ. CDR3: CASRRWEPPYEQYF.

The chain links TRBV20-1 to TRBJ2-2; there is no DNA to check the TCRdb D call of TRBD2. CDR1 and CDR2 from the germline V gene are DFQATT and SNEGSKA (reference sequence). The CDR3 spans 16 residues. CDR3: CSARDLREMSTGELFF.

The V call is TRBV6-5, the J call TRBJ2-7; TCRdb's assignment of TRBD2 cannot be checked, as there is no DNA. The CDR3 loop spans 12 amino acids. The germline V gene has CDR1 MNHEY and CDR2 SVGAGI. The CDR3 reads CASSPSSYEQYF.

This chain uses TRBV11-3 with TRBJ2-1; without DNA, the TCRdb call of TRBD2 cannot be checked. Per germline, CDR1 SGHNT and CDR2 YENEEA. This CDR3 is 16 amino acids long. The CDR3 region is CASSLGGASGKDEQFF.

This chain links TRBV27 with TRBJ2-5; with no DNA, the TCRdb D assignment of TRBD2 cannot be verified. There are 13 residues in the CDR3. Germline-derived CDR1 and CDR2 are MNHEY and SMNVEV (reference sequence). Here the CDR3 reads CASSFRTGETQYF.

The chain has TRBV14 and TRBJ2-2; TCRdb returns TRBD1, unconfirmable since there is no DNA. Germline V gene lookup returns CDR1 SGHDN and CDR2 FVKESK. The CDR3 runs to 14 residues. The CDR3 loop reads CASSQWQGTGELFF.

The chain has TRBV5-1 and TRBJ2-7; the TCRdb D gene call, TRBD1, has no DNA to confirm it. Germline V gene sequence: CDR1 SGHRS, CDR2 YFSETQ. There are 15 residues in the CDR3. CDR3 residues: CASSLEAGTGLEQYF.

The chain carries TRBV5-1 and TRBJ2-2. There are 14 residues in the CDR3. Germline CDR1 and CDR2: SGHRS and YFSETQ. This chain's CDR3 is CASSLAANTGELFF.

By frequency, this clonotype registers large. The rearrangement joins TRBV19 to TRBJ2-2; TCRdb reports TRBD1, a call that lacks DNA to check it against. The CDR3 spans 14 residues. Germline CDR1 and CDR2: LNHDA and SQIVND (reference sequence). This CDR3 reads CASSIQGRTGELFF.

The rearrangement links TRBV5-8 to TRBJ2-2; TCRdb selects TRBD1, and the lack of DNA leaves this call unchecked. Germline lookup yields CDR1 SGHTS and CDR2 YDEGEE. The CDR3 runs 16 residues. CDR3 sequence reads: CASSLKRGEGTGELFF. Supplemented by reference TRBV5-8 and TRBJ2-2, the full variable domain reads EAGVTQSPTHLIKTRGQQATLRCSPISGHTSVYWYQQALGLGLQFLLWYDEGEERNRGNFPPRFSGRQFPNYSSELNVNALELEDSALYLCASSLKRGEGTGELFFGEGSRLTVL.

This chain uses TRBV4-1 with TRBJ1-1. Looked up from germline, CDR1 is MGHRA and CDR2 is YSYEKL. This CDR3 region has 14 residues. The CDR3: CASSQEQANTEAFF.

The chain recombines TRBV11-2 with TRBJ2-3; TCRdb's D gene call, TRBD2, goes unchecked for lack of DNA. Germline V gene data show CDR1 as SGHAT and CDR2 as FQNNGV. The CDR3 runs 15 residues. The CDR3 loop is CASSLTSGSTNTQYF.

The chain has TRBV28 and TRBJ2-1; no DNA is available, so the TRBD1 call from TCRdb remains unchecked. From germline, CDR1 is MDHEN and CDR2 SYDVKM. This CDR3 has 15 residues. Here the CDR3 reads CASSLGRDPYNEQFF.

This clonotype shows up as medium-sized by frequency. The chain carries TRBV29-1 and TRBJ2-1; TCRdb designates TRBD1, a call that cannot be tested without DNA. This CDR3 is 14 amino acids long. Looked up from germline, CDR1 is SQVTM and CDR2 is ANQGSEA. The CDR3 reads CSVEEDLGAGEQFF.

In terms of frequency, this clonotype is medium-sized. The V and J genes are TRBV5-1 and TRBJ2-1; TCRdb calls TRBD2, which cannot be checked without DNA. CDR1 is SGHRS, CDR2 YFSETQ, per germline. The CDR3 has 13 amino acids. CDR3 sequence: CASSLGGLPEQFF.

The genes are TRBV12-1 and TRBJ2-2. TRBV12-1 represents a pseudogene. This CDR3 contains 19 residues. This CDR3 is CASSFRRIRRTRNTGELFF.

The chain combines TRBV9 with TRBJ1-1; TCRdb's D call, TRBD1, is unchecked because there is no DNA. The CDR3 is 13 residues long. CDR1 SGDLS and CDR2 YYNGEE come from the germline V gene. The CDR3 protein is CASRDRDGTEAFF.